The present T cell receptor beta chain was sequenced within a study of blood T cell repertoires in COVID-19 (dated by TCRdb to about 2020). In the study overall: Samples covering the acute and convalescent phases of COVID-19 were provided by collaborators in the United States, Italy and Spain. The material from the prospective study consisted of cDNA or gDNA derived from T cells, B-cell-depleted T cells, or PBMCs. The dataset comprised deeply sampled blood TCRbeta repertoires from subjects exposed to, actively infected with, or recovered from COVID-19. The repertoires were released in a freely available public database intended as a resource for research on the immune response to SARS-CoV-2. The samples were drawn from two sources: the first 160 participants of the ongoing ImmuneRACE study, and 1,000 to 1,500 subjects contributed by 6 global collaborators. Nearly every sample came with metadata listing a de-identified subject ID, COVID-19 status, age in years and sex. Where available, HLA class I and class II types were taken from metadata supplied by the sample provider and were not determined by assay-based typing.

Each collaborating institution followed its own protocols to collect whole blood in K2EDTA tubes. For TCRbeta analysis, collaborators shipped samples in one of three forms: frozen whole blood, isolated PBMCs, or DNA extracted from either of those sample types. The study at large found these results: The quantity of clinical and demographic metadata differed by source and by participant and was supplied without curation.

The CDR3 has 16 amino acids, counting the end cysteine and phenylalanine. The read is trimmed to its CDR3 DNA, 48 bases read in frame from base 1. According to the germline V gene (reference sequence), CDR1 reads LGHDT and CDR2 reads YNNKEL. Compared with germline, V lacks 4 bases and J lacks 1 base; bases without a gene match: 6. TCRbeta CDR3 regions were amplified from genomic DNA by means of the immunoSEQ Assay, a bias-controlled multiplex PCR. As for the original processing: Within the assay, amplification of reference gene primers was used to estimate how many nucleated cells each sample contained. To quantify the absolute abundance of each unique TCRbeta CDR3 rearrangement, sequence reads were collapsed and filtered. For each sample, productive Simpson clonality was calculated as the square root of Simpson's diversity index across productive rearrangements. The source is immuneACCESS, and TCRdb retained only in-frame sequences with V and J called. Part of the clones is not carried over; for the studies checked, unresolved V genes explain less than half of this, and the remainder is unexplained. That table is the source of V, J and clone size, and D and trimming were worked out from the DNA. Here the sample has 70,000 to 80,000 clones; approximately 86% occur a single time. The ten largest clones capture 12% of the sample.

To note about this clone: Its antigen is not yet known. No per-base quality is available; no much larger clone lies one base away.

Input material: peripheral blood. The origin of this receptor is a human donor in a cohort sampled during active COVID-19. The sequence joins TRBV3-1 (or the pseudogene TRBV3-2) to TRBJ2-3, with 9 bases in between that match TRBD2. The nucleotides are TGTGCCAGCAGCCCCCGCGCGGGGGGGCGCACAGATACGCAGTATTTT. The translation is CASSPRAGGRTDTQYF.